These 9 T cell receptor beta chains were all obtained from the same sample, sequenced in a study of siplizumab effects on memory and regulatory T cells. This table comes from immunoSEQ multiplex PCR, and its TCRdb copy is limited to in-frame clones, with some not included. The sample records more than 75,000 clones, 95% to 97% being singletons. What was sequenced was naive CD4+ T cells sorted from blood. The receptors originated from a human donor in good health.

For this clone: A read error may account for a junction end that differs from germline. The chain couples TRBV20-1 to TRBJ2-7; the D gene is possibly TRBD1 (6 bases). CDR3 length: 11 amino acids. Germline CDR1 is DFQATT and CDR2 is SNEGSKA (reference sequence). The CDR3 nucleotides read TGCAGTGCTAGAGAGCAGGGGTCACCGCGCTTC. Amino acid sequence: CSAREQGSPRF.

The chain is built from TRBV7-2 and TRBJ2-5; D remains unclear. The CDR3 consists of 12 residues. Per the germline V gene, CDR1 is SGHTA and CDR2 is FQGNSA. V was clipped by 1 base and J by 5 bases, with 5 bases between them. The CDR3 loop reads CASSLGSETQYF. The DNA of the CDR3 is TGTGCCAGCAGCTTAGGATCGGAGACCCAGTACTTC.

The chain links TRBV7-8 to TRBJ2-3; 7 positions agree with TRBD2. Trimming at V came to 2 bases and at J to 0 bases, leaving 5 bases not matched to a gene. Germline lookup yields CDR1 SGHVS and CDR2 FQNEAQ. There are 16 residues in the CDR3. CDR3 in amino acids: CASSLPSGLSTDTQYF. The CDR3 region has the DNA TGTGCCAGCAGCTTACCTAGCGGTCTTAGCACAGATACGCAGTATTTT.

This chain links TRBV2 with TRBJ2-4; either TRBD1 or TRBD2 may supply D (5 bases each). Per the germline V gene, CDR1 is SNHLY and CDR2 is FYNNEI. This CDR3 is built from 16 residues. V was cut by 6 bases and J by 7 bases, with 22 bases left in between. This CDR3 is CASRMGTKLIGNIQYF. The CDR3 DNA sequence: TGTGCCAGCAGGATGGGGACCAAGCTTATCGGGAACATTCAGTACTTC.

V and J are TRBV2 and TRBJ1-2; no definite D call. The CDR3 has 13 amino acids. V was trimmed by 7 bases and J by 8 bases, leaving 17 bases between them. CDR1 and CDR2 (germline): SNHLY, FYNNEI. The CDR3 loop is CASIGQNLSGYTF. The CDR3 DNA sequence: TGTGCCAGCATCGGGCAGAATTTGTCCGGCTACACCTTC.

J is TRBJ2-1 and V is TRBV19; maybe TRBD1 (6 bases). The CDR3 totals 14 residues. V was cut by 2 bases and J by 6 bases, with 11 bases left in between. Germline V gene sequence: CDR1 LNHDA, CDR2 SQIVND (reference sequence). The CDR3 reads CASSIIVGGNEQFF. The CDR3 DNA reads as TGTGCCAGTAGTATAATCGTAGGGGGCAATGAGCAGTTCTTC.

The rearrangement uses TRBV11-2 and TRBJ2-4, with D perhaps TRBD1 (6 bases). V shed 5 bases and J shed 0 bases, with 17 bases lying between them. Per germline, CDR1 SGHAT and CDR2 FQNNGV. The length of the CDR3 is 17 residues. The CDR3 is CASSGLTGILAKNIQYF. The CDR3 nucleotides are TGTGCCAGCAGCGGGCTCACAGGGATCCTAGCCAAAAACATTCAGTACTTC.

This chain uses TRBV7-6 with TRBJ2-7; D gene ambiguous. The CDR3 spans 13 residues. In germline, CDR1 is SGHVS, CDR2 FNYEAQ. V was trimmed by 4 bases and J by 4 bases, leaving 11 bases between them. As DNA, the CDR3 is TGTGCCAGCAGCTCCGGGTCCCCTTACGAGCAGTACTTC. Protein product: CASSSGSPYEQYF.

This CDR3 is CASSSTDSGNTIYF. DNA for the CDR3: TGTGCCAGCTCGTCGACAGACTCTGGAAACACCATATATTTT. The chain recombines TRBV18 with TRBJ1-3, with a weak D call TRBD1 (5 bases). The CDR3 is 14 residues long. V was cut by 6 bases and J by 0 bases, with 9 bases left in between. CDR1 and CDR2 (germline): KGHSH, LQKENI.